These 27 T cell receptor beta chains were all obtained from the same sample, sequenced in a study of T cell repertoires in cytomegalovirus infection. Antigen specificity for these receptors is unknown. TCRdb re-derived calls from the reads in MiXCR, one entry per CDR3 protein. The sample carries more than 250,000 distinct CDR3 sequences, roughly 25% recorded once. The specimen comprised cultured PBMCs, sampled from culture after CMV antigen stimulation. The receptor source for this set is a human donor in good health (CMV status not recorded). Some clones in this sample may be carry-over from other donors' samples.

The chain uses TRBV9 and TRBJ1-4, with no clear D. Between the trimmed V and J ends, which lost 0 bases and 0 bases, there was a span of 0 bases. Germline-derived CDR1 and CDR2 are SGDLS and YYNGEE. The CDR3 loop spans 13 amino acids. In DNA, the CDR3 is TGTGCCAGCAGCGTAGCAACTAATGAAAAACTGTTTTTT. As protein: CASSVATNEKLFF.

This clonotype turned up a few times. The V call is TRBV15, the J call TRBJ1-1; no reliable D call. The CDR3 sequence is 16 residues long. Trimming pared 0 bases from V and 3 bases from J, leaving 14 bases between. Germline CDR1 LNHNV, CDR2 YYDKDF (reference sequence). The CDR3 sequence: CATSRDSLEEHTEAFF. CDR3 bases: TGTGCCACCAGCAGAGATAGTCTGGAGGAACACACTGAAGCTTTCTTT.

The chain combines TRBV28 with TRBJ2-5; 10 bases line up with TRBD1. CDR3 length: 15 residues. J gave up 0 bases and V 5 bases, and 3 bases lay outside the gene matches. From germline, CDR1 is MDHEN and CDR2 SYDVKM. The CDR3, as DNA: TGTGCCAGCAGTCCGGGACAGGGGTACCAAGAGACCCAGTACTTC. Protein product: CASSPGQGYQETQYF. Using reference TRBV28 and TRBJ2-5 for the parts outside the CDR3, the full variable domain is DVKVTQSSRYLVKRTGEKVFLECVQDMDHENMFWYRQDPGLGLRLIYFSYDVKMKEKGDIPEGYSVSREKKERFSLILESASTNQTSMYLCASSPGQGYQETQYFGPGTRLLVL.

The J gene is TRBJ1-5, the V gene TRBV6-2 or TRBV6-3; weak D call: TRBD1 (5 bases). Trimming removed 8 bases from V and 3 bases from J, with 11 bases in between. Germline CDR1 MNHEY, CDR2 SVGEGT. The CDR3 consists of 13 residues. The chain's CDR3 is CASLRDLNQPQHF. The CDR3 DNA reads as TGTGCCAGCCTCCGGGACCTCAATCAGCCCCAGCATTTT.

This chain joins TRBV28 and TRBJ1-2; perhaps TRBD1 as D (6 bases). The germline V and J ends were trimmed by 5 bases and 7 bases, with 14 bases remaining between them. The length of the CDR3 is 13 residues. Germline CDR1 MDHEN, CDR2 SYDVKM. This CDR3 reads CASSTTGSGGYTF. The CDR3 DNA follows: TGTGCCAGCAGTACCACAGGGTCTGGTGGCTACACCTTC.

This clonotype was counted only a few times. The rearrangement joins TRBV2 to TRBJ1-1; D ambiguous. Germline values: CDR1 SNHLY, CDR2 FYNNEI. The CDR3 consists of 13 residues. Deletions cut 6 bases from V and 11 bases from J, with 19 bases between. The CDR3 bases are TGTGCCAGCAGGGATGACTACTATGGCCGGGCTTTCTTT. Residues: CASRDDYYGRAFF.

The chain employs TRBV6-2 or TRBV6-3 and TRBJ2-1, with 7 nucleotides matching TRBD2. Germline CDR1 and CDR2: MNHEY and SVGEGT. V lost 10 bases and J lost 9; bases outside the gene matches: 30. The CDR3 extends over 19 amino acids. The CDR3 loop is CAIRAKHDTVYWSGGEQFF. The DNA of the CDR3 is TGTGCCATCCGAGCAAAGCACGACACGGTATACTGGTCGGGGGGTGAGCAGTTCTTC.

The CDR3 bases are TGCAGTGCCATCTTACGGTTGAACACTGAAGCTTTCTTT. Residues: CSAILRLNTEAFF. The V and J genes are TRBV20-1 and TRBJ1-1, with D hard to call. The CDR3 extends over 13 amino acids. Trimming shortened V by 6 bases and J by 0 bases, and 11 bases separated the two germline ends. Germline CDR1 is DFQATT and CDR2 is SNEGSKA (reference sequence).

The V gene is TRBV14, the J gene TRBJ1-1, with 9 positions matching TRBD1. The J segment lost 4 bases and the V segment lost 1 base, leaving 4 bases of the junction unmatched. Germline CDR1 is SGHDN and CDR2 is FVKESK. The CDR3 is 15 residues long. CDR3 amino acids: CASSQAWTGATEAFF. CDR3 in DNA: TGTGCCAGCAGCCAAGCCTGGACAGGGGCCACTGAAGCTTTCTTT.

This clonotype was detected a few times. The J gene is TRBJ2-1, the V gene TRBV6-6; TRBD2 matches at 7 bases. V dropped 5 bases and J dropped 6; count of bases not matched to a gene: 7. This CDR3 is 14 amino acids long. Germline V lookup: CDR1 MNHNY, CDR2 SVGAGI (reference sequence). CDR3 region: CASSKPGLFNEQFF. CDR3 sequence (DNA): TGTGCCAGCAGTAAGCCGGGACTATTCAATGAGCAGTTCTTC.

In DNA, the CDR3 is TGTGCCGCAGGGGGATACCCGACGAGAAACTATGGCTACACCTTC. Its protein product is CAAGGYPTRNYGYTF. The chain recombines TRBV19 with TRBJ1-2, with 7 bases that match TRBD1. CDR1 and CDR2 from the germline V gene are LNHDA and SQIVND (reference sequence). The CDR3 has 15 residues. V shed 11 bases and J 2 bases; nucleotides not matched to a gene: 14.

The gene calls are TRBV20-1 and TRBJ1-1, with 8 bases that match TRBD1. This CDR3 is built from 15 residues. With 1 base clipped from V and 3 bases from J, the junction kept 7 bases outside the gene matches. Germline V CDR1 and CDR2: DFQATT, SNEGSKA (reference sequence). The CDR3 region is CSARGRQGADTEAFF. The CDR3 bases are TGCAGTGCTAGAGGAAGGCAGGGGGCCGACACTGAAGCTTTCTTT.

There are many counts of this clonotype. CDR3: CSVEGSEQETQYF. The CDR3 nucleotides read TGCAGCGTTGAGGGGTCGGAGCAAGAGACCCAGTACTTC. This chain uses TRBV29-1 with TRBJ2-5, with D unresolved. The CDR3 has 13 amino acids. In germline, CDR1 is SQVTM, CDR2 ANQGSEA. Trimming shortened V by 3 bases and J by 2 bases, and 10 bases separated the two germline ends.

The rearrangement links TRBV19 to TRBJ2-2; 10 bases line up with TRBD1. Germline V gene lookup returns CDR1 LNHDA and CDR2 SQIVND (reference sequence). CDR3 length equals 16 residues. V trimming: 2 bases; J trimming: 6 bases; junction bases outside the gene matches: 6. CDR3 in DNA: TGTGCCAGTAGTATATCCGGACAGGGGGTAGCCGGGGAGCTGTTTTTT. It translates to CASSISGQGVAGELFF.

V usage is TRBV7-9 and J usage is TRBJ2-5, with 11 bases that match TRBD2. The germline gives CDR1 SEHNR, CDR2 FQNEAQ (reference sequence). V was clipped by 5 bases and J by 4 bases; unmatched bases: 12. This CDR3 spans 17 amino acids. The CDR3 loop is CASSPGPSGRSGETQYF. DNA of the CDR3: TGTGCCAGCAGCCCAGGGCCTAGCGGGAGGAGCGGAGAGACCCAGTACTTC. Based on the CDR3 plus reference TRBV7-9 and TRBJ2-5, the full variable domain is DTGVSQNPRHKITKRGQNVTFRCDPISEHNRLYWYRQTLGQGPEFLTYFQNEAQLEKSRLLSDRFSAERPKGSFSTLEIQRTEQGDSAMYLCASSPGPSGRSGETQYFGPGTRLLVL.

V gene TRBV4-1 combines with J gene TRBJ1-2, with 7 positions matching TRBD1. The J segment lost 4 bases and the V segment lost 4 bases, leaving 36 bases of the junction unmatched. The CDR3 runs to 24 residues. CDR1 and CDR2 (germline): MGHRA, YSYEKL. The CDR3 spells CASSPHPFLPTLTPGGFLSYGYTF. The CDR3 nucleotides are TGCGCCAGCAGCCCCCATCCTTTTCTCCCCACCCTAACCCCAGGGGGTTTTCTCAGCTATGGCTACACCTTC.

The chain employs TRBV20-1 and TRBJ1-2, with a tentative D call TRBD1 (5 bases). CDR3 length: 13 residues. V dropped 5 bases and J dropped 1 base, with 11 bases sitting between them. Germline V CDR1 and CDR2: DFQATT, SNEGSKA (reference sequence). This CDR3 reads CSAQRGDNYGYTF. The DNA of the CDR3 is TGCAGTGCTCAGAGGGGAGATAACTATGGCTACACCTTC.

In this sample, this clonotype turned up a few times. The chain carries TRBV7-9 and TRBJ2-3, with 9 nucleotides matching TRBD1. The V gene's germline CDR1 is SEHNR and CDR2 FQNEAQ (reference sequence). With 5 bases clipped from V and 7 bases from J, the junction kept 10 bases outside the gene matches. The CDR3 totals 15 residues. The CDR3 coding sequence is TGTGCCAGCAGCACCAGGGACAGGGAGGCAAATACGCAGTATTTT. Translation gives CASSTRDREANTQYF.

Ten or more counts support this clonotype. This chain links TRBV7-2 with TRBJ1-5, with D possibly matching TRBD1 (5 bases). V lost 5 bases and J 6 bases, leaving 20 bases between the germline ends. Germline CDR1 and CDR2: SGHTA and FQGNSA. This CDR3 is 16 amino acids long. The CDR3 protein is CASSPQGSGYGQPQHF. For the CDR3, the DNA is TGTGCCAGCAGCCCCCAGGGTTCTGGTTACGGTCAGCCCCAGCATTTT.

The chain carries TRBV2 and TRBJ1-1; D unresolved. V was clipped by 9 bases and J by 2 bases, with 13 bases between them. The length of the CDR3 is 13 residues. The germline gives CDR1 SNHLY, CDR2 FYNNEI. CDR3 sequence: CARQRNLNTEAFF. Here the CDR3 DNA reads TGTGCCAGGCAAAGAAACCTAAACACTGAAGCTTTCTTT.

This clonotype was seen a handful of times. The chain employs TRBV27 and TRBJ1-4, with 9 positions matching TRBD1. Germline CDR1 and CDR2: MNHEY and SMNVEV (reference sequence). With V trimmed by 4 bases and J by 4 bases, 4 bases remained unmatched. This CDR3 region has 15 residues. The CDR3 DNA is TGTGCCAGCAGTTCCCCGACAGGGGGTAATGAAAAACTGTTTTTT. It yields the protein CASSSPTGGNEKLFF.

This clonotype was observed a single time. V and J are TRBV7-3 and TRBJ1-5, with no clear D. With 4 bases removed from V and 4 bases from J, the gap between germline ends came to 14 bases. This CDR3 region has 15 residues. CDR1 is SGHTA and CDR2 is FQGTGA in the germline V gene. The CDR3 protein is CASSSESAANQPQHF. DNA for the CDR3: TGTGCCAGCAGCTCCGAGTCTGCGGCTAATCAGCCCCAGCATTTT.

This clonotype appeared many times. The J gene is TRBJ1-6, the V gene TRBV7-2; D is unresolved. Germline V gene lookup returns CDR1 SGHTA and CDR2 FQGNSA. The CDR3 has 15 amino acids. Trimming took 4 bases from V and 0 from J, leaving 7 bases between them. The CDR3 protein is CASSSSVSYNSPLHF. Written as DNA, the CDR3 is TGTGCCAGCAGCTCCAGTGTCTCCTATAATTCACCCCTCCACTTT.

The rearrangement uses TRBV20-1 and TRBJ2-1; TRBD2 agrees at 8 bases. CDR3 size: 13 residues. The germline CDR1 and CDR2 sequences are DFQATT and SNEGSKA (reference sequence). With V trimmed by 4 bases and J by 10 bases, 9 bases remained unmatched. CDR3 protein: CSAISGRAREQFF. The CDR3 nucleotides are TGCAGTGCTATATCCGGGAGGGCCCGAGAGCAGTTCTTC.

This sequence joins TRBV4-3 and TRBJ2-1; D ambiguous. The CDR3 is made up of 15 amino acids. Germline lookup yields CDR1 LGHNA and CDR2 YSLEER. V gave up 5 bases and J gave up 0 bases, with 11 bases separating them. The CDR3 is CASSADRNSYNEQFF. CDR3 nucleotide sequence: TGCGCCAGCAGCGCGGACCGAAACTCCTACAATGAGCAGTTCTTC.

This clonotype was observed a handful of times. J is TRBJ2-5 and V is TRBV7-2, with D possibly being TRBD1 (5 bases). Germline CDR1 SGHTA, CDR2 FQGNSA. V lost 1 base and J 5 bases, leaving 17 bases between the germline ends. The CDR3 is 16 amino acids. CDR3 coding DNA: TGTGCCAGCAGCTTAGAAAACGGCAGGGTCGGGGAGACCCAGTACTTC. Its translation: CASSLENGRVGETQYF.

By share of the sample, this clonotype is medium-sized. The V call is TRBV5-4, the J call TRBJ2-1; TRBD2 matches at 8 bases. Germline assignment: CDR1 SGHNT and CDR2 YYREEE (reference sequence). The CDR3 has 17 residues. Trimming at V came to 0 bases and at J to 3 bases, leaving 8 bases not matched to a gene. The CDR3 sequence: CASSLGSAGGNYNEQFF. CDR3 nucleotides: TGTGCCAGCAGCTTGGGGTCGGCGGGAGGAAACTACAATGAGCAGTTCTTC.